These 28 T cell receptor beta chains were all obtained from the same sample, sequenced in a study of blood T cell repertoires in COVID-19. Libraries were prepared by immunoSEQ multiplex PCR; TCRdb keeps only in-frame clonotypes and omits some of them. The data show about 120,000 clones, with approximately 90% seen just once and more than 2% held by the top ten. The sample was peripheral blood. The receptors originated from a woman between 50 and 59 years old with acute or convalescent COVID-19.

J is TRBJ2-5 and V is TRBV14; D might be TRBD1 (5 bases). This CDR3 is built from 15 residues. V shed 1 base and J shed 5 bases, with 14 bases lying between them. Germline lookup yields CDR1 SGHDN and CDR2 FVKESK. CDR3 residues: CASSQATALRETQYF. The CDR3 DNA sequence: TGTGCCAGCAGCCAAGCGACAGCCCTGAGGGAGACCCAGTACTTC.

The rearrangement joins TRBV30 to TRBJ2-5; 8 positions agree with TRBD2. CDR1 and CDR2 (germline): GTSNPN, SVGIG (reference sequence). The V gene end was trimmed by 2 bases and the J gene end by 2 bases; junction bases not matched to a gene: 7. The CDR3 consists of 15 residues. The CDR3 region is CAWSIRGGYQETQYF. The CDR3, as DNA: TGTGCCTGGAGTATCCGGGGGGGCTATCAAGAGACCCAGTACTTC. Drawing the rest from reference TRBV30 and TRBJ2-5, the complete variable domain is SQTIHQWPATLVQPVGSPLSLECTVEGTSNPNLYWYRQAAGRGLQLLFYSVGIGQISSEVPQNLSASRPQDRQFILSSKKLLLSDSGFYLCAWSIRGGYQETQYFGPGTRLLVL.

The chain is built from TRBV9 and TRBJ1-6, with a possible D match to TRBD1 (6 bases). The V gene lost 4 bases and the J gene lost 5 bases, with 10 bases spanning the gap. This CDR3 comprises 14 residues. Germline V lookup: CDR1 SGDLS, CDR2 YYNGEE. The CDR3 nucleotides are TGTGCCAGCAGCCTACACAGGGATAATTCACCCCTCCACTTT. Translating it yields CASSLHRDNSPLHF.

CDR3 DNA: TGTGCCAGCAGCTTAGCAGACGGGAACAATCAGCCCCAGCATTTT. This codes for CASSLADGNNQPQHF. The J gene is TRBJ1-5, the V gene TRBV7-2; no definite D call. Trimming left V 0 bases short and J 3 bases short, with 9 bases between. The CDR3 loop spans 15 amino acids. Germline V CDR1 and CDR2: SGHTA, FQGNSA. The full variable domain, rest sourced from reference TRBV7-2 and TRBJ1-5, is GAGVSQSPSNKVTEKGKDVELRCDPISGHTALYWYRQSLGQGLEFLIYFQGNSAPDKSGLPSDRFSAERTGGSVSTLTIQRTQQEDSAVYLCASSLADGNNQPQHFGDGTRLSIL.

The V gene is TRBV18, the J gene TRBJ2-7; the match to TRBD1 covers 10 bases. CDR1 is KGHSH and CDR2 is LQKENI in the germline V gene. The J segment lost 7 bases and the V segment lost 3 bases, leaving 9 bases of the junction unmatched. The CDR3 extends over 15 amino acids. CDR3 protein: CASSPGTGAPLEQYF. The CDR3, as DNA: TGTGCCAGCTCACCCGGGACAGGGGCGCCTCTTGAGCAGTACTTC.

The J gene is TRBJ1-2, the V gene TRBV6-5; D not resolved. V was cut by 9 bases and J by 6 bases, with 17 bases left in between. Germline V CDR1 and CDR2: MNHEY, SVGAGI. This CDR3 has 13 residues. The CDR3: CASTLAARNGYTF. Here the CDR3 DNA reads TGTGCCAGTACCCTGGCGGCAAGAAATGGCTACACCTTC.

This clone has a single count. The chain carries TRBV20-1 and TRBJ2-3; TRBD2 matches at 8 bases. This CDR3 is 16 amino acids long. Germline CDR1 reads DFQATT; CDR2 reads SNEGSKA (reference sequence). The junction had 14 bases not matched to a gene; V was cut back by 3 bases and J by 6 bases. DNA of the CDR3: TGCAGTGCTAGTCCTCTAACGGGGGGGCCTTATGATACGCAGTATTTT. Its protein is CSASPLTGGPYDTQYF.

The chain is built from TRBV2 and TRBJ1-2, with 8 bases lining up with TRBD1. The germline V gene encodes CDR1 SNHLY and CDR2 FYNNEI. The V and J ends lost 8 bases and 10 bases, in that order; junction bases with no gene match: 6. This CDR3 contains 11 residues. The CDR3 is CASWTGKAYTF. In DNA form, the CDR3 reads TGTGCCAGCTGGACAGGGAAGGCCTACACCTTC.

This clone has just a few counts. This chain links TRBV30 with TRBJ1-5, with D possibly TRBD1 on 6 matching bases. This CDR3 is built from 15 residues. CDR1 and CDR2 (germline): GTSNPN, SVGIG (reference sequence). The V end lost 2 bases, the J end lost 7 bases, and 18 bases lay between the germline ends. This CDR3 is CAWSRGRGPGQPQHF. CDR3 nucleotide sequence: TGTGCCTGGAGTAGGGGCAGGGGCCCGGGGCAGCCCCAGCATTTT.

This clone turned up a few times. The chain links TRBV5-1 to TRBJ2-5; 7 bases match TRBD1. After removal of 0 bases from V and 7 bases from J, the junction contained 9 bases not matched to a gene. This CDR3 is built from 15 residues. Per the germline V gene, CDR1 is SGHRS and CDR2 is YFSETQ. The CDR3 spells CASSLAGTAGGTQYF. The CDR3 DNA sequence: TGCGCCAGCAGCTTGGCCGGGACAGCCGGAGGGACCCAGTACTTC.

V usage is TRBV27 and J usage is TRBJ2-7; 10 bases fit TRBD2. CDR3 length: 17 residues. Per the germline V gene, CDR1 is MNHEY and CDR2 is SMNVEV (reference sequence). J gave up 3 bases and V 5 bases, and 13 bases lay outside the gene matches. The CDR3 here is CASSLRLAGLTFYEQYF. The CDR3, as DNA: TGTGCCAGCAGTCTCCGACTAGCGGGCCTTACCTTCTACGAGCAGTACTTC.

The CDR3 nucleotides are TGCGCCAGCAGTGGACAGAAAATCAATGAGCAGTTCTTC. This codes for CASSGQKINEQFF. This sequence joins TRBV10-1 and TRBJ2-1; D may be TRBD1 (5 bases). CDR3 length equals 13 residues. Germline CDR1 reads WNHNN; CDR2 reads SYGVQD (reference sequence). V was clipped by 4 bases and J by 6 bases, with 10 bases between them.

Turning to this clone: A read error may account for a junction end that differs from germline. The genes are TRBV5-6 and TRBJ2-5, with a possible D match to TRBD2 (6 bases). The length of the CDR3 is 13 residues. Germline V gives CDR1 SGHDT, CDR2 YYEEEE. CDR3: CASSGTLREAQYF. Here the CDR3 DNA reads TGTGCCAGCAGCGGGACTTTAAGAGAGGCCCAGTACTTC.

The V gene is TRBV4-3, the J gene TRBJ2-5, with D possibly matching TRBD2 (5 bases). Germline V gene data show CDR1 as LGHNA and CDR2 as YSLEER. The CDR3 is 17 residues long. The V end lost 3 bases, the J end lost 1 base, and 18 bases lay between the germline ends. The CDR3 bases are TGCGCCAGCAGCCAGGTTATAAGCGGTTACTCCCAAGAGACCCAGTACTTC. Translated: CASSQVISGYSQETQYF.

The rearrangement joins TRBV6-5 to TRBJ1-2; a weak D match, TRBD1 (6 bases). The germline V gene encodes CDR1 MNHEY and CDR2 SVGAGI. The CDR3 has 12 amino acids. The germline V and J ends were trimmed by 8 bases and 5 bases, with 12 bases remaining between them. The CDR3 DNA is TGTGCCAGCGGTTGGGGGCGATATGGCTACACCTTC. As protein: CASGWGRYGYTF.

In DNA, the CDR3 is TGTGCCAGCAGCTTAGCGAGGTGGCGGGGGAGCACAGATACGCAGTATTTT. It codes for CASSLARWRGSTDTQYF. The chain combines TRBV7-2 with TRBJ2-3; 7 bases line up with TRBD2. This CDR3 has 17 amino acids. J was trimmed by 0 bases and V by 0 bases; bases with no gene match: 6. Germline V gene data show CDR1 as SGHTA and CDR2 as FQGNSA.

The chain joins TRBV2 to TRBJ2-1, with 14 bases fitting TRBD2. The V gene's germline CDR1 is SNHLY and CDR2 FYNNEI. The J segment lost 8 bases and the V segment lost 6 bases, leaving 9 bases of the junction unmatched. The CDR3 covers 16 residues. The CDR3 region has the DNA TGTGCCAGCAGCCCGACTAGCGGGAGGGGAGGCGATGAGCAGTTCTTC. This translates into CASSPTSGRGGDEQFF.

The chain links TRBV5-1 to TRBJ1-2, with 7 bases fitting TRBD1. The CDR3 extends over 16 amino acids. The J segment lost 2 bases and the V segment lost 1 base, leaving 8 bases of the junction unmatched. CDR1 SGHRS and CDR2 YFSETQ come from the germline V gene. The DNA for the CDR3 is TGCGCCAGCAGCTTGAGCCCGGGACAGCTCAACTATGGCTACACCTTC. Its protein product is CASSLSPGQLNYGYTF.

J is TRBJ2-7 and V is TRBV12-5; TRBD1 agrees at 7 bases. Germline lookup yields CDR1 LGHNT and CDR2 FRNRAP. The CDR3 totals 14 residues. Trimming took 3 bases from V and 5 from J; bases not matched to a gene: 7. As DNA, the CDR3 is TGTGCTAGTGGTTTAGGCCAGGGGGTCGACGAGCAGTACTTC. Its protein is CASGLGQGVDEQYF.

The J gene is TRBJ2-5, the V gene TRBV2; weak D call: TRBD2 (5 bases). CDR1 is SNHLY and CDR2 is FYNNEI in the germline V gene. The CDR3 consists of 14 residues. V gave up 6 bases and J gave up 0 bases, with 11 bases separating them. CDR3 sequence (DNA): TGTGCCAGCAGACCCGACGGGAACCAAGAGACCCAGTACTTC. It specifies CASRPDGNQETQYF.

The gene calls are TRBV7-3 and TRBJ2-3; D gene uncertain. This CDR3 spans 12 amino acids. V shed 5 bases and J shed 2 bases, with 5 bases lying between them. Germline V CDR1 and CDR2: SGHTA, FQGTGA. This chain's CDR3 is CASSPDTDTQYF. In DNA, the CDR3 is TGTGCCAGCAGCCCAGACACAGATACGCAGTATTTT.

The V call is TRBV19, the J call TRBJ2-1, with 9 bases aligning to TRBD1. This CDR3 contains 14 residues. The V segment lost 8 bases and the J segment 1 base; nucleotides outside the gene matches: 3. Germline-derived CDR1 and CDR2 are LNHDA and SQIVND (reference sequence). For the CDR3, the DNA is TGTGCCAGTTCAGGACAGGGGTCCTACAATGAGCAGTTCTTC. Translated: CASSGQGSYNEQFF. Full variable domain (outside the CDR3, taken from reference TRBV19 and TRBJ2-1): DGGITQSPKYLFRKEGQNVTLSCEQNLNHDAMYWYRQDPGQGLRLIYYSQIVNDFQKGDIAEGYSVSREKKESFPLTVTSAQKNPTAFYLCASSGQGSYNEQFFGPGTRLTVL.

J is TRBJ2-5 and V is TRBV5-5, with D perhaps TRBD2 (5 bases). Germline CDR1 is SGHKS and CDR2 is YYEKEE (reference sequence). The germline V and J ends were trimmed by 0 bases and 5 bases, with 14 bases remaining between them. The length of the CDR3 is 15 residues. The CDR3 loop reads CASSLAHGVRETQYF. Written as DNA, the CDR3 is TGTGCCAGCAGCTTGGCCCACGGGGTAAGGGAGACCCAGTACTTC.

The chain is built from TRBV18 and TRBJ2-5; maybe TRBD1 (6 bases). V shed 6 bases and J shed 1 base, with 15 bases lying between them. CDR3 length equals 15 residues. Germline-derived CDR1 and CDR2 are KGHSH and LQKENI. The DNA of the CDR3 is TGTGCCAGCTCTCAATTACAGGGTGGCCAAGAGACCCAGTACTTC. As protein: CASSQLQGGQETQYF.

This clone was seen only a few times. The gene calls are TRBV11-2 and TRBJ1-1; 7 positions match TRBD1. The V and J ends lost 7 bases and 0 bases, in that order; junction bases with no gene match: 5. The germline CDR1 and CDR2 sequences are SGHAT and FQNNGV. The CDR3 covers 14 residues. The CDR3 DNA sequence: TGTGCCAGCAACACACAGGGGTTGAACACTGAAGCTTTCTTT. This gives the protein CASNTQGLNTEAFF.

V is TRBV2 and J is TRBJ1-2; perhaps TRBD1 as D (5 bases). The ends were cut back, 7 bases at V and 0 bases at J, with 15 bases in the middle. Germline V gene lookup returns CDR1 SNHLY and CDR2 FYNNEI. The CDR3 runs to 15 residues. Written as DNA, the CDR3 is TGTGCCAGCACCGGCGACAGTTTATCTAACTATGGCTACACCTTC. Translating gives CASTGDSLSNYGYTF.

The chain has TRBV4-1 and TRBJ2-1, with 7 positions matching TRBD2. With V trimmed by 1 base and J by 4 bases, 7 bases remained unmatched. Germline V gene sequence: CDR1 MGHRA, CDR2 YSYEKL. The CDR3 contains 16 residues. The CDR3 coding sequence is TGCGCCAGCAGCCAAGTGGTGGGACTACCTTACAATGAGCAGTTCTTC. Translating it yields CASSQVVGLPYNEQFF.

V usage is TRBV30 and J usage is TRBJ2-7; the D gene is possibly TRBD1 (5 bases). The CDR3 totals 11 residues. V was shortened by 6 bases and J by 3 bases, with 9 bases between the two germline ends. Germline values: CDR1 GTSNPN, CDR2 SVGIG (reference sequence). The CDR3 bases are TGTGCCTGTATGACAGACTACGAGCAGTACTTC. This codes for CACMTDYEQYF.